This passage covers 7 T cell receptor beta chains from one sample sequenced in a study of T cell responses to AZD1222 COVID-19 vaccine. Assay used: immunoSEQ multiplex PCR; TCRdb lists only in-frame clones, some missing. The sample yields under 200,000 clones, roughly 94% seen once. The input for sequencing was peripheral blood, taken on day 0 of AZD1222 vaccination. These receptors were taken from an adult in good health.

Here the CDR3 reads CASGPYEQYF. CDR3 nucleotide sequence: TGTGCCAGCGGCCCCTACGAGCAGTACTTC. This chain joins TRBV27 and TRBJ2-7, with unresolved D. This CDR3 is 10 amino acids long. The germline V gene encodes CDR1 MNHEY and CDR2 SMNVEV (reference sequence). With 8 bases removed from V and 2 bases from J, the gap between germline ends came to 4 bases.

The chain couples TRBV10-3 to TRBJ1-2; D not resolved. The CDR3 is 16 residues long. Per germline, CDR1 ENHRY and CDR2 SYGVKD. The V end was cut by 4 bases, the J end by 0 bases, with 15 bases between. CDR3 coding DNA: TGTGCCATCAGTGGAGTAGGCTTCTACGCTAACTATGGCTACACCTTC. Encoded protein: CAISGVGFYANYGYTF.

This chain joins TRBV12-3 or TRBV12-4 and TRBJ1-3, with D unclear. V lost 8 bases, J lost 0 bases, and 8 bases lay in between. This CDR3 is built from 13 residues. CDR3 nucleotide sequence: TGTGCCAGCGGGCCAAACTCTGGAAACACCATATATTTT. Its translation: CASGPNSGNTIYF.

CDR3: CASSIDRVGAGELFF. The CDR3 region has the DNA TGTGCCAGTAGCATTGACAGGGTTGGAGCCGGGGAGCTGTTTTTT. The chain recombines TRBV19 with TRBJ2-2, with TRBD1 identical over 7 bases. CDR1 is LNHDA and CDR2 is SQIVND in the germline V gene (reference sequence). V shed 6 bases, J shed 6 bases, and the junction held 10 bases outside the gene matches. The CDR3 consists of 15 residues.

The V call is TRBV6-5, the J call TRBJ2-2, with a possible D match to TRBD1 (6 bases). Looked up from germline, CDR1 is MNHEY and CDR2 is SVGAGI. The CDR3 is 15 residues long. Deletions cut 7 bases from V and 4 bases from J, with 16 bases between. The CDR3 here is CASKQGFRTTGELFF. DNA of the CDR3: TGTGCCAGCAAACAGGGTTTTAGGACCACCGGGGAGCTGTTTTTT.

The chain carries TRBV29-1 and TRBJ1-1; D remains unclear. Between the trimmed V and J ends, which lost 6 bases and 6 bases, there was a span of 11 bases. This CDR3 is 11 amino acids long. Germline V gives CDR1 SQVTM, CDR2 ANQGSEA. The CDR3, as DNA: TGCAGCGTGCTTTTACCAGCTGAAGCTTTCTTT. Its protein is CSVLLPAEAFF.

The chain combines TRBV14 with TRBJ2-2; 8 nucleotides align to TRBD2. V dropped 5 bases and J dropped 4; count of bases not matched to a gene: 9. Germline assignment: CDR1 SGHDN and CDR2 FVKESK. This CDR3 has 16 residues. CDR3 bases: TGTGCCAGCAGCTCCCTTCGGGAGGGCTTCACCGGGGAGCTGTTTTTT. Residues: CASSSLREGFTGELFF.